What follows are 25 T cell receptor beta chains derived from one specimen sequenced in a study of shared clonotypes between healthy human individuals (dated by TCRdb to 2020 to 2022). Library preparation employed the immunoSEQ multiplex PCR assay. The table was pulled from immuneACCESS by TCRdb, which kept in-frame rearrangements only. Such tables lose some clones; where checked, under half of the loss comes from unresolved V genes, and the rest has no known cause. This sample has around 1.4 million clones in its table, and around 98.5% of those were observed once. The ten largest clones represent around 0.33% of the sample. Sequencing was performed on naive CD4+ T cells sorted from blood. The sample's cell subset or site label, decoded: CD45RA+ positively selected. Every receptor here comes from a man in his thirties or forties in good health.

This clone was detected only once. The CDR3 loop is CASSYSTTGELFF. The CDR3 DNA is TGTGCCAGCAGTTACTCGACGACCGGGGAGCTGTTTTTT. The chain employs TRBV6-5 and TRBJ2-2; no clear D. CDR3 length: 13 residues. Germline V lookup: CDR1 MNHEY, CDR2 SVGAGI. Trimming shortened V by 0 bases and J by 5 bases, and 4 bases separated the two germline ends.

This clone was detected once. The rearrangement links TRBV7-9 to TRBJ2-7; either TRBD1 or TRBD2 may supply D (7 bases each). CDR1 is SEHNR, CDR2 FQNEAQ, per germline (reference sequence). Trimming shortened V by 11 bases and J by 3 bases, and 20 bases separated the two germline ends. The CDR3 consists of 14 residues. The CDR3 nucleotides are TGTGCCGCTTCGGGGGGACAGTACTTCTACGAGCAGTACTTC. This gives the protein CAASGGQYFYEQYF.

This chain connects TRBV27 to TRBJ2-3; D is possibly TRBD2 (6 bases). The CDR3 loop spans 15 amino acids. Germline V gene lookup returns CDR1 MNHEY and CDR2 SMNVEV (reference sequence). V was trimmed by 3 bases and J by 2 bases, leaving 12 bases between them. DNA for the CDR3: TGTGCCAGCAGTTTTGCCCCGGGAGACACAGATACGCAGTATTTT. It specifies CASSFAPGDTDTQYF.

The chain combines TRBV5-1 with TRBJ1-3; 8 positions match TRBD1. J lost 0 bases, V lost 2 bases, and 10 bases had no gene match. The CDR3 totals 18 residues. Germline V lookup: CDR1 SGHRS, CDR2 YFSETQ. The CDR3 sequence: CASSLTPGQAFSGNTIYF. The DNA of the CDR3 is TGCGCCAGCAGCTTAACGCCGGGACAGGCCTTCTCTGGAAACACCATATATTTT.

The chain employs TRBV28 and TRBJ2-5, with D unresolved. CDR3 length: 11 amino acids. The V gene's germline CDR1 is MDHEN and CDR2 SYDVKM. With 5 bases removed from V and 5 bases from J, the gap between germline ends came to 6 bases. The CDR3 here is CASSVGETQYF. As DNA, the CDR3 is TGTGCCAGCAGTGTTGGGGAGACCCAGTACTTC.

This clone was counted once. CDR3 in DNA: TGCGCCAGCAGCCAAGATTTAGCTAGCACAGATACGCAGTATTTT. It translates to CASSQDLASTDTQYF. The rearrangement joins TRBV4-3 to TRBJ2-3; no definite D call. V lost 0 bases and J lost 0, with 7 bases in between. This CDR3 has 15 amino acids. The V gene's germline CDR1 is LGHNA and CDR2 YSLEER.

The chain employs TRBV10-3 and TRBJ2-1, with D maybe TRBD2 (5 bases). This CDR3 has 15 amino acids. The V end lost 5 bases, the J end lost 0 bases, and 11 bases lay between the germline ends. CDR1 is ENHRY, CDR2 SYGVKD, per germline. The CDR3 is CAISQEAVSYNEQFF. CDR3 coding DNA: TGTGCCATCAGTCAGGAGGCGGTCTCCTACAATGAGCAGTTCTTC.

The sample holds one count of this clone. The genes are TRBV28 and TRBJ2-3; 12 bases are a match to TRBD2. J gave up 3 bases and V 5 bases, and 12 bases lay outside the gene matches. CDR1 and CDR2 (germline): MDHEN, SYDVKM. This CDR3 contains 18 residues. The CDR3 region is CASSLRLAGVAGTDTQYF. CDR3 bases: TGTGCCAGCAGTCTCCGACTAGCGGGAGTTGCTGGGACAGATACGCAGTATTTT.

The chain employs TRBV7-9 and TRBJ2-1; D not certain. Per the germline V gene, CDR1 is SEHNR and CDR2 is FQNEAQ (reference sequence). The CDR3 loop spans 12 amino acids. V gave up 8 bases and J gave up 4 bases, with 9 bases separating them. The CDR3 region has the DNA TGTGCCAGCTCGACTGTTTACAATGAGCAGTTCTTC. The encoded protein is CASSTVYNEQFF. Combining the CDR3 with reference TRBV7-9 and TRBJ2-1 gives the whole variable domain DTGVSQNPRHKITKRGQNVTFRCDPISEHNRLYWYRQTLGQGPEFLTYFQNEAQLEKSRLLSDRFSAERPKGSFSTLEIQRTEQGDSAMYLCASSTVYNEQFFGPGTRLTVL.

This clone appeared once. The V gene is TRBV28, the J gene TRBJ1-1; D might be TRBD1 (6 bases). V was pared by 3 bases and J by 6 bases, with 11 bases between. CDR1 is MDHEN, CDR2 SYDVKM, per germline. The CDR3 is 13 amino acids. Written as DNA, the CDR3 is TGTGCCAGCAGTTTCTCAGGGGACCCTGAAGCTTTCTTT. It encodes CASSFSGDPEAFF. Combining the CDR3 with reference TRBV28 and TRBJ1-1 gives the whole variable domain DVKVTQSSRYLVKRTGEKVFLECVQDMDHENMFWYRQDPGLGLRLIYFSYDVKMKEKGDIPEGYSVSREKKERFSLILESASTNQTSMYLCASSFSGDPEAFFGQGTRLTVV.

The chain couples TRBV13 to TRBJ1-3; D is unclear. The CDR3 is made up of 13 amino acids. Germline assignment: CDR1 PRHDT and CDR2 FYEKMQ (reference sequence). V was trimmed by 2 bases and J by 0 bases, leaving 2 bases between them. The CDR3 DNA reads as TGTGCCAGCAGCTTATTCTCTGGAAACACCATATATTTT. Amino acids: CASSLFSGNTIYF.

With regard to this clone: A read error may account for a junction end that differs from germline. The chain has TRBV7-7 and TRBJ2-1; 8 nucleotides align to TRBD2. The CDR3 is 16 residues long. Germline CDR1 reads SSHAT; CDR2 reads FNYEAQ (reference sequence). The CDR3: CASSSEFRLARNEQFF. CDR3 coding DNA: TGTGCTAGCAGCTCAGAGTTCAGACTAGCGAGGAATGAGCAGTTCTTC.

The V and J genes are TRBV10-2 and TRBJ2-2; D uncertain. The CDR3 is made up of 12 amino acids. V lost 8 bases and J 6 bases, leaving 10 bases between the germline ends. Germline CDR1 and CDR2: WSHSY and SAAADI. CDR3 DNA sequence: TGCGCCAGCTCCCGCGGCCCCGGGGAGCTGTTTTTT. Its translation is CASSRGPGELFF.

CDR3 in DNA: TGTGCCAGCAGCTCCGGGGGAAGCCTCTACGAGCAGTACTTC. This translates into CASSSGGSLYEQYF. V usage is TRBV7-9 and J usage is TRBJ2-7, with a possible D match to TRBD2 (6 bases). This CDR3 is 14 amino acids long. Germline CDR1 SEHNR, CDR2 FQNEAQ (reference sequence). Trimming took 4 bases from V and 3 from J, leaving 13 bases between them.

CDR3 coding DNA: TGTGCCAGCTCACCACTAAGGGACTCCGAGCAGTACTTC. Translated, it gives CASSPLRDSEQYF. The chain employs TRBV18 and TRBJ2-7, with a possible D match to TRBD2 (6 bases). Germline CDR1 KGHSH, CDR2 LQKENI. Trimming left V 1 base short and J 6 bases short, with 10 bases between. The CDR3 is 13 residues long.

The gene calls are TRBV6-5 and TRBJ2-7; D remains ambiguous. V dropped 6 bases and J dropped 1 base, with 13 bases sitting between them. The CDR3 spans 14 residues. Per germline, CDR1 MNHEY and CDR2 SVGAGI. The CDR3 DNA is TGTGCCAGCAGGCAGAACGACAAATCCTACGAGCAGTACTTC. Translation gives CASRQNDKSYEQYF.

The gene calls are TRBV18 and TRBJ2-5; the D gene is possibly TRBD2 (6 bases). Trimming stripped 2 bases from V and 4 bases from J, with 8 bases between. The germline V gene encodes CDR1 KGHSH and CDR2 LQKENI. CDR3 length equals 13 residues. The CDR3 DNA reads as TGTGCCAGCTCACCAATTAGCGGAGAGACCCAGTACTTC. The encoded protein is CASSPISGETQYF.

This CDR3 is CASRSYEGGETQYF. CDR3 nucleotide sequence: TGTGCCAGCAGATCCTACGAGGGTGGGGAGACCCAGTACTTC. The chain joins TRBV27 to TRBJ2-5, with D possibly TRBD2 on 5 matching bases. Germline-derived CDR1 and CDR2 are MNHEY and SMNVEV (reference sequence). The CDR3 has 14 amino acids. The V and J ends lost 6 bases and 5 bases respectively, with 16 bases between them.

The chain has TRBV6-5 and TRBJ2-1; 11 bases match TRBD2. Unmatched junction bases numbered 5, after V lost 7 bases and J lost 6 bases. CDR1 is MNHEY and CDR2 is SVGAGI in the germline V gene. CDR3 length: 14 residues. CDR3 coding DNA: TGTGCCAGCACCGGGACTAGCGGCCCCAATGAGCAGTTCTTC. Translation gives CASTGTSGPNEQFF.

V and J are TRBV27 and TRBJ2-3; unclear D gene. This CDR3 has 12 residues. CDR1 and CDR2 from the germline V gene are MNHEY and SMNVEV (reference sequence). V lost 6 bases and J lost 4, with 8 bases in between. The CDR3 region has the DNA TGTGCCAGCAGAACTCCCCCAGATACGCAGTATTTT. Translation: CASRTPPDTQYF.

This clone was picked up one time. The rearrangement joins TRBV19 to TRBJ1-4, with 7 bases identical to TRBD1. The V gene end was trimmed by 7 bases and the J gene end by 5 bases; junction bases not matched to a gene: 10. Germline loops: CDR1 LNHDA, CDR2 SQIVND (reference sequence). There are 15 residues in the CDR3. The CDR3 spells CASTGPGQPNEKLFF. As DNA, the CDR3 is TGTGCCAGTACAGGACCGGGACAGCCAAATGAAAAACTGTTTTTT.

About this clone: Within the sample, other DNA sequences also encode this same CDR3. The chain joins TRBV9 to TRBJ2-1; D unclear. V was clipped by 0 bases and J by 0 bases, with 7 bases between them. The CDR3 contains 15 residues. Germline CDR1 SGDLS, CDR2 YYNGEE. CDR3 sequence reads: CASSVDLSSYNEQFF. The CDR3 DNA reads as TGTGCCAGCAGCGTAGATCTAAGCTCCTACAATGAGCAGTTCTTC.

This chain connects TRBV6-1 to TRBJ2-3, with 11 bases aligning to TRBD2. CDR1 is MNHNS and CDR2 is SASEGT in the germline V gene. V gave up 6 bases and J gave up 4 bases; unmatched junction bases: 6. CDR3 length: 15 residues. CDR3 residues: CASRELAGVSDTQYF. The DNA of the CDR3 is TGTGCCAGCAGGGAACTAGCGGGAGTATCAGATACGCAGTATTTT.

This chain uses TRBV29-1 with TRBJ2-1; D is unresolved. V shed 6 bases and J shed 7 bases, with 13 bases lying between them. The CDR3 runs 12 residues. Germline CDR1 reads SQVTM; CDR2 reads ANQGSEA. The CDR3 DNA sequence: TGCAGCGTCGTAAGAGCCGGGAATGAGCAGTTCTTC. It translates to CSVVRAGNEQFF.

The chain links TRBV7-5 to TRBJ2-7. TRBV7-5 is recorded as a pseudogene. The CDR3 covers 15 residues. The DNA for the CDR3 is TGTGCCAGAAGCCCCCCCGAGATGAAGGCGCACGAGCAGTACTTC. This translates into CARSPPEMKAHEQYF.